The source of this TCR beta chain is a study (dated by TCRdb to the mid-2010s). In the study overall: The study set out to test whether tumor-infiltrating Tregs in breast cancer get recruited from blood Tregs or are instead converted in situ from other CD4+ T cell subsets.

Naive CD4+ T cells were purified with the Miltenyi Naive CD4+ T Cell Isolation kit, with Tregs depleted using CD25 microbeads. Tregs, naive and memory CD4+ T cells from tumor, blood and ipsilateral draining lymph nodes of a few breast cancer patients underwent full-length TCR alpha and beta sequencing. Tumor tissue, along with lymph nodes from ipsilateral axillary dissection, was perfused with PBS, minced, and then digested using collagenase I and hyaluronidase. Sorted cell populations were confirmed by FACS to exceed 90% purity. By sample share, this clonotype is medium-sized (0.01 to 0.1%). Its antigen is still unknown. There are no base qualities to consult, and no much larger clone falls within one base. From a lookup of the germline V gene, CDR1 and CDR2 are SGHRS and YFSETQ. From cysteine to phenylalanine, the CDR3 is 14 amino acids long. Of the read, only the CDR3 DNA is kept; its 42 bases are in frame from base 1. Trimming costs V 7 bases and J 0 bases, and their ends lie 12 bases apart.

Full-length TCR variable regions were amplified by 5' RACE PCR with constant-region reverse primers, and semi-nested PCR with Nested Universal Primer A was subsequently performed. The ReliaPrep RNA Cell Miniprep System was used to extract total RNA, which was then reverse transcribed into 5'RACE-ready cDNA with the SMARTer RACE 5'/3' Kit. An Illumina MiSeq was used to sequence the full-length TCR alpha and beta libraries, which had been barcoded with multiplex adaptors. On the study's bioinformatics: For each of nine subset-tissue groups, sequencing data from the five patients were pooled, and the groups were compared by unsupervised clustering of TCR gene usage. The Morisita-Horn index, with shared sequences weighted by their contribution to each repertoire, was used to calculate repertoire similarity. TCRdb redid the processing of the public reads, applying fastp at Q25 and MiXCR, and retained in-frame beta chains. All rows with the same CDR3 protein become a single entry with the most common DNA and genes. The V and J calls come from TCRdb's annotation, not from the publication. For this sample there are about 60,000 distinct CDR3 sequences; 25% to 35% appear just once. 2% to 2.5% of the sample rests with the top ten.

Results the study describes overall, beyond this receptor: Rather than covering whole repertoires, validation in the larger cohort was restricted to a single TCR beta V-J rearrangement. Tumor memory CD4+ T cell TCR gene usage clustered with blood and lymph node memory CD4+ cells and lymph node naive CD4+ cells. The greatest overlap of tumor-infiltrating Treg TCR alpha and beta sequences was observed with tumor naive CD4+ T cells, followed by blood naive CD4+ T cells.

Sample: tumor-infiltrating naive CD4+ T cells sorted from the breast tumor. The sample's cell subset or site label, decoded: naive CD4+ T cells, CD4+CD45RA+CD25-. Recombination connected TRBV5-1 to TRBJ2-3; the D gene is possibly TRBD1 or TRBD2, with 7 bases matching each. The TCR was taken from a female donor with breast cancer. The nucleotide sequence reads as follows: TGCGCCAGCCTCAGGGGGGGCAGCACAGATACGCAGTATTTT. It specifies CASLRGGSTDTQYF.